This TCR beta chain was captured in a study of cytomegalovirus exposure and HLA in healthy donors. The data were produced by immunoSEQ multiplex PCR, yet TCRdb's version contains in-frame clones alone and is incomplete. The profile shows about 110,000 clones, approximately 88% of them singletons. The study drew the donors from its 120-subject validation cohort, separate from the approximately 690-subject first cohort. The germline CDR1 and CDR2 sequences are SGHTA and FQGTGA. The CDR3 contains 15 residues. V lost 5 bases and J lost 0; bases outside the gene matches: 4. The chain is built from TRBV7-3 and TRBJ2-1; TRBD2 agrees at 7 bases. The source is a woman between 25 and 40 years old in good health and CMV-seropositive. Input material: PBMCs. The CDR3, as DNA: TGTGCCAGCAGCAAAACGGGGGGCTCCTACAATGAGCAGTTCTTC. Translated, it gives CASSKTGGSYNEQFF.